This TCR beta chain was recovered during a study of blood T cell repertoires in COVID-19 (TCRdb year 2020). Study-level background: Samples from collaborators originated in the United States, Italy and Spain and spanned both the acute and convalescent phases of COVID-19. The material from the prospective study consisted of cDNA or gDNA derived from T cells, B-cell-depleted T cells, or PBMCs. Subjects who had been exposed to COVID-19, were actively infected with it, or had recovered from it provided the deeply sampled blood TCRbeta repertoires that made up the dataset. A freely available public database, intended as a resource for researchers studying the immune response to SARS-CoV-2, is where the repertoires were released. Samples were obtained from the ongoing ImmuneRACE study (first 160 participants) and from about 1,300 subjects provided by 6 global collaborators. Nearly every sample came with metadata listing a de-identified subject ID, COVID-19 status, age in years and sex. Where available, HLA class I and class II types were obtained from metadata supplied by the sample provider rather than from assay-based typing.

The study at large found these results: The quantity of clinical and demographic metadata differed by source and by participant and was supplied without curation.

TCRbeta CDR3 regions were amplified from genomic DNA by means of the immunoSEQ Assay, a bias-controlled multiplex PCR. The original methods were these. The number of nucleated cells in each sample was estimated from the amplification of reference gene primers within the assay. To quantify the absolute abundance of each unique TCRbeta CDR3 rearrangement, sequence reads were collapsed and filtered. Productive Simpson clonality was computed per sample as the square root of Simpson's diversity index over productive rearrangements. TCRdb took this table from immuneACCESS and kept in-frame rearrangements with V and J called. Such tables lack part of the clones; where checked against another copy, unresolved V genes explain under half of the gap, and the rest is unexplained. V, J and clone size are taken as reported in that table, and D and trimming were inferred from the DNA itself. This sample has hundreds of thousands of clones in its table, and nearly 90% of those were observed once. 0.7% to 0.85% of the sample is in the top ten clones.

Each collaborating institution followed its own protocols to collect whole blood in K2EDTA tubes. Collaborator samples were shipped for TCRbeta analysis as frozen whole blood, isolated PBMCs, or DNA extracted from either sample type. As regards this clone: There is no known antigen for this receptor. Base qualities are not recorded, but no much larger clone differs from it by a single base.

The material sequenced was peripheral blood. The sequence was collected from a woman aged 25-40 years with acute or convalescent COVID-19.

The CDR3 protein is CASSPAQGLLTGELFF. In nucleotides, the sequence is TGTGCCAGCTCACCCGCGCAGGGACTACTAACCGGGGAGCTGTTTTTT. Rearrangement joined TRBV18 to TRBJ2-2; 7 bases in between match TRBD2. The CDR3 runs 16 residues from the cysteine to the phenylalanine. Only the CDR3 DNA is retained, 48 bases long and in frame from the first base. Trimming takes 3 bases off V and 5 bases off J; junction bases not matched to a gene: 9. CDR1 and CDR2 (KGHSH, LQKENI) derive from the germline V gene.